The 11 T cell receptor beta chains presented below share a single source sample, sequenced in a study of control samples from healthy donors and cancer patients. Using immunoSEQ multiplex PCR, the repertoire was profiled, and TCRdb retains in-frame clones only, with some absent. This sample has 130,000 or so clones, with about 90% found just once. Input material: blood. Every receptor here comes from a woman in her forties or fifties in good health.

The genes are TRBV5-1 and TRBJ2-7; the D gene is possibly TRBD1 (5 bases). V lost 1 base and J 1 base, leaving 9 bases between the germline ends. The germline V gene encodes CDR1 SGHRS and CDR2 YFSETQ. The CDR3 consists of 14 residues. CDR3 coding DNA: TGCGCCAGCAGCTTGCAGGGTATGTCCTACGAGCAGTACTTC. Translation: CASSLQGMSYEQYF.

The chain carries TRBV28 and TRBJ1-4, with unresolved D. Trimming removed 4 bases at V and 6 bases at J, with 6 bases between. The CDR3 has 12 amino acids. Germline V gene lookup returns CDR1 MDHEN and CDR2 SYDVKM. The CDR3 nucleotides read TGTGCCAGCAGTTGGACTCATGAAAAACTGTTTTTT. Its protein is CASSWTHEKLFF.

This CDR3 reads CASSLSGQGPQHF. The DNA of the CDR3 is TGTGCCAGCAGTTTATCAGGACAGGGTCCCCAGCATTTT. The rearrangement joins TRBV27 to TRBJ1-5, with TRBD1 identical over 8 bases. The CDR3 extends over 13 amino acids. V shed 0 bases, J shed 10 bases, and the junction held 2 bases outside the gene matches. Germline CDR1 MNHEY, CDR2 SMNVEV (reference sequence).

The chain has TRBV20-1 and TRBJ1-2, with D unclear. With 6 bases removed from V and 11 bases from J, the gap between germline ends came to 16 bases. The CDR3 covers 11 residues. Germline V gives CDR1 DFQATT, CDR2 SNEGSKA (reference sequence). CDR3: CSAPTSLVYTF. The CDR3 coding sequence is TGCAGTGCCCCTACCTCCCTGGTTTACACCTTC.

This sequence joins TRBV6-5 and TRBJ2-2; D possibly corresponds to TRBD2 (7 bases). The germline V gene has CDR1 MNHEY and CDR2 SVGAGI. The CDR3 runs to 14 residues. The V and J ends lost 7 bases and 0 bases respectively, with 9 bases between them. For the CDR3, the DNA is TGTGCCAGCAAGGGGGGGCCGAACACCGGGGAGCTGTTTTTT. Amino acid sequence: CASKGGPNTGELFF.

CDR3 protein: CATSDWSATDTQYF. The CDR3 region has the DNA TGTGCCACCAGTGATTGGTCCGCCACAGATACGCAGTATTTT. V is TRBV24-1 and J is TRBJ2-3, with no clear D. Deletions cut 2 bases from V and 2 bases from J, with 7 bases between. Germline CDR1 is KGHDR and CDR2 is SFDVKD. The CDR3 length is 14 residues.

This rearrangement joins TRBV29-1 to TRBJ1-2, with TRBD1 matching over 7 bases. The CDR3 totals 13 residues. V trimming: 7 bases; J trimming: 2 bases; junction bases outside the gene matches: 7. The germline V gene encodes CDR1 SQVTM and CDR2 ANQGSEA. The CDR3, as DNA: TGCAGCGCCCGGCAGGGGGAAAACTATGGCTACACCTTC. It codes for CSARQGENYGYTF.

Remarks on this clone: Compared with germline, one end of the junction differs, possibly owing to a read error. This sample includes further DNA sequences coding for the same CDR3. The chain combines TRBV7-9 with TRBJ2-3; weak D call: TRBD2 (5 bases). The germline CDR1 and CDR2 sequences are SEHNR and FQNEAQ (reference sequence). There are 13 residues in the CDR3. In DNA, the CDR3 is TGTGCCAGCAGCCCCCGAGGGCCAGACACGCAGTATTTT. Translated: CASSPRGPDTQYF.

The CDR3 reads CAQQGTNSPLHF. As DNA, the CDR3 is TGTGCCCAACAGGGAACCAATTCACCCCTCCACTTT. This sequence joins TRBV30 and TRBJ1-6; tentatively, D is TRBD1 (6 bases). The V gene's germline CDR1 is GTSNPN and CDR2 SVGIG (reference sequence). Between the trimmed V and J ends, which lost 8 bases and 7 bases, there was a span of 12 bases. The CDR3 has 12 residues.

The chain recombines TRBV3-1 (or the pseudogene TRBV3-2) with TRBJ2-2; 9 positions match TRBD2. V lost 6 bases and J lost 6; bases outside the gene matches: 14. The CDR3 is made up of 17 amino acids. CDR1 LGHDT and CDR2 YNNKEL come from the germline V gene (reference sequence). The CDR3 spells CASRQSSVAGVAGELFF. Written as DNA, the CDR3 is TGTGCCAGCAGACAGAGCTCTGTAGCGGGAGTTGCCGGGGAGCTGTTTTTT.

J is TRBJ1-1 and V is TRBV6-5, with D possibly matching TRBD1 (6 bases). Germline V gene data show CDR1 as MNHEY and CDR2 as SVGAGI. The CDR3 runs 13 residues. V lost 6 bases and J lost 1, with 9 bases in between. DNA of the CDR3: TGTGCCAGCAGGGAGACAGGGAACACTGAAGCTTTCTTT. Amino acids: CASRETGNTEAFF.